The table lists the clone carrying this T cell receptor beta chain with a few counts. Assay used: immunoSEQ multiplex PCR; TCRdb lists only in-frame clones, some missing. The sample gives about 170,000 clones, about four fifths of which show up once; less than 4% is in the top ten. The sample belongs to a study of blood T cell repertoires in COVID-19. The clonotype comes from a woman in her fifties or sixties in a cohort exposed to, infected with or recovered from COVID-19 (not recorded which). Material for sequencing was PBMCs or T cells enriched from blood (not recorded which).

The CDR3 DNA sequence: TGTGCCAGCAGCTTAGCAGGGGGACCCTCTGGAAACACCATATATTTT. It translates to CASSLAGGPSGNTIYF. J is TRBJ1-3 and V is TRBV7-6; D might be TRBD1 (6 bases). This CDR3 is built from 16 residues. CDR1 SGHVS and CDR2 FNYEAQ come from the germline V gene. With 0 bases removed from V and 0 bases from J, the gap between germline ends came to 9 bases.